Listed below are T cell receptor beta chains from one sample, sequenced in a study of early T cells in non-severe SARS-CoV-2 infection. TCRdb recomputed calls from the 5' RACE reads with MiXCR, one row per CDR3 protein. The profile shows some 50,000 distinct CDR3 sequences, over 7% of them singletons. The specimen sequenced was whole blood. The source is an adult who was a healthcare worker with PCR-confirmed SARS-CoV-2 infection or an uninfected control (not recorded which). Both conserved end residues are part of each CDR3. Each record gives: CDR3 length, D gene, V gene, J gene, clone size, CDR3 DNA, CDR3 protein. The D gene is left open where the match is weak. The size of a clone is reported for some rows only, either as once, few or many, or as a class for expanded clones.

CDR3 length: 15
D gene: TRBD2
V gene: TRBV2
J gene: TRBJ2-1
clone size: many
CDR3 DNA: TGTGCCAGCAGTGGGGGACTAGCGGGGGAAAATGAGCAGTTCTTC
CDR3 protein: CASSGGLAGENEQFF

CDR3 length: 14
D gene: -
V gene: TRBV20-1
J gene: TRBJ1-1
clone size: many
CDR3 DNA: TGCAGTGCTCCAGGGGTTATTATGAACACTGAAGCTTTCTTT
CDR3 protein: CSAPGVIMNTEAFF

CDR3 length: 14
D gene: -
V gene: TRBV3-1
J gene: TRBJ2-5
clone size: few
CDR3 DNA: TGTGCCAGCAGCCAAGATGGGGCCGGGAGGACCCAGTACTTC
CDR3 protein: CASSQDGAGRTQYF

CDR3 length: 16
D gene: -
V gene: TRBV7-6
J gene: TRBJ1-4
clone size: many
CDR3 DNA: TGTGCCAGCAGCTTAGTATTAGGAGGGCGCGCTGAAAAACTGTTTTTT
CDR3 protein: CASSLVLGGRAEKLFF

CDR3 length: 17
D gene: TRBD2
V gene: TRBV24-1
J gene: TRBJ2-5
clone size: -
CDR3 DNA: TGTGCCACGAGGCGGGGTCTAGCGGGGGTCCACCAAGAGACCCAGTACTTC
CDR3 protein: CATRRGLAGVHQETQYF

CDR3 length: 15
D gene: TRBD2
V gene: TRBV12-3/TRBV12-4
J gene: TRBJ2-2
clone size: -
CDR3 DNA: TGTGCCAGCAGTCCTAGCGGATCGAACACCGGGGAGCTGTTTTTT
CDR3 protein: CASSPSGSNTGELFF

CDR3 length: 13
D gene: -
V gene: TRBV20-1
J gene: TRBJ1-1
clone size: few
CDR3 DNA: TGCAGTGCTGTCGGGGGGGTCAACACTGAAGCTTTCTTT
CDR3 protein: CSAVGGVNTEAFF

CDR3 length: 13
D gene: -
V gene: TRBV12-3/TRBV12-4
J gene: TRBJ2-5
clone size: -
CDR3 DNA: TGTGCCAGCAGCCCAGGGGATCAAGAGACCCAGTACTTC
CDR3 protein: CASSPGDQETQYF

CDR3 length: 18
D gene: -
V gene: TRBV11-2
J gene: TRBJ2-3
clone size: few
CDR3 DNA: TGTGCCAGCAGCTTAGGGAGGGGGCTCCCTAGAAGTACAGATACGCAGTATTTT
CDR3 protein: CASSLGRGLPRSTDTQYF

CDR3 length: 16
D gene: TRBD1
V gene: TRBV12-3/TRBV12-4
J gene: TRBJ2-2
clone size: many
CDR3 DNA: TGTGCCAGCAGCCACGGACAGGGGGGGAACACCGGGGAGCTGTTTTTT
CDR3 protein: CASSHGQGGNTGELFF

CDR3 length: 13
D gene: TRBD1
V gene: TRBV2
J gene: TRBJ2-1
clone size: few
CDR3 DNA: TGTGCCAGCAGTGCGGACAGGGGCAATGAGCAGTTCTTC
CDR3 protein: CASSADRGNEQFF

CDR3 length: 14
D gene: -
V gene: TRBV12-3/TRBV12-4
J gene: TRBJ2-6
clone size: few
CDR3 DNA: TGTGCCAGCAGTTTGTACCCTGGGGCCAACGTCCTGACTTTC
CDR3 protein: CASSLYPGANVLTF

CDR3 length: 14
D gene: TRBD1
V gene: TRBV15
J gene: TRBJ1-2
clone size: -
CDR3 DNA: TGTGCCACCAGTCCCAGGGGGGCTAACTATGGCTACACCTTC
CDR3 protein: CATSPRGANYGYTF

CDR3 length: 13
D gene: TRBD2
V gene: TRBV29-1
J gene: TRBJ2-1
clone size: -
CDR3 DNA: TGCAGCGTCTGGAGCGGGGCCCACAATGAGCAGTTCTTC
CDR3 protein: CSVWSGAHNEQFF

CDR3 length: 14
D gene: -
V gene: TRBV15
J gene: TRBJ2-7
clone size: -
CDR3 DNA: TGTGCCACCAGCGGGCGCAGGGATCGGGACGAGCAGTACTTC
CDR3 protein: CATSGRRDRDEQYF

CDR3 length: 14
D gene: TRBD1
V gene: TRBV10-2
J gene: TRBJ2-2
clone size: -
CDR3 DNA: TGCACCAGCGGGACAGGGGGCGCGTTCGGGGAGCTGTTTTTT
CDR3 protein: CTSGTGGAFGELFF

CDR3 length: 15
D gene: TRBD1
V gene: TRBV5-4
J gene: TRBJ2-7
clone size: -
CDR3 DNA: TGTGCCAGCAGCCGGGACAGGGGGCGCAGCTACGAGCAGTACTTC
CDR3 protein: CASSRDRGRSYEQYF

CDR3 length: 14
D gene: TRBD1
V gene: TRBV2
J gene: TRBJ2-5
clone size: many
CDR3 DNA: TGTGCCAGCAGGACAGGGGAACACCAAGAGACCCAGTACTTC
CDR3 protein: CASRTGEHQETQYF

CDR3 length: 13
D gene: -
V gene: TRBV7-6
J gene: TRBJ1-1
clone size: many
CDR3 DNA: TGTGCCAGCAGCTCAAATTCTAACACTGAAGCTTTCTTT
CDR3 protein: CASSSNSNTEAFF

CDR3 length: 13
D gene: -
V gene: TRBV2
J gene: TRBJ1-4
clone size: many
CDR3 DNA: TGTGCCAGCCGACTCTCTTGGGGTGAAAAACTGTTTTTT
CDR3 protein: CASRLSWGEKLFF

CDR3 length: 13
D gene: -
V gene: TRBV3-1
J gene: TRBJ1-1
clone size: many
CDR3 DNA: TGTGCCAGCAGCCAGGTCGACGGGACTGAAGCTTTCTTT
CDR3 protein: CASSQVDGTEAFF

CDR3 length: 15
D gene: -
V gene: TRBV27
J gene: TRBJ2-5
clone size: -
CDR3 DNA: TGTGCCAGCAGTCTCCGGGGAAGGGCCCAAGAGACCCAGTACTTC
CDR3 protein: CASSLRGRAQETQYF

CDR3 length: 15
D gene: TRBD2
V gene: TRBV4-1
J gene: TRBJ2-3
clone size: -
CDR3 DNA: TGCGCCAGCAGCCAAGTAGCGGGGCCGACAGATACGCAGTATTTT
CDR3 protein: CASSQVAGPTDTQYF

CDR3 length: 11
D gene: -
V gene: TRBV5-5
J gene: TRBJ1-1
clone size: -
CDR3 DNA: TGTGCCAGCAGTTCCGGGATTGAAGCTTTCTTT
CDR3 protein: CASSSGIEAFF

CDR3 length: 13
D gene: TRBD1
V gene: TRBV29-1
J gene: TRBJ2-3
clone size: -
CDR3 DNA: TGCAGCGCTACAGGGGTTAGCACAGATACGCAGTATTTT
CDR3 protein: CSATGVSTDTQYF

CDR3 length: 13
D gene: -
V gene: TRBV20-1
J gene: TRBJ1-4
clone size: many
CDR3 DNA: TGCAGTGGGAAAGCCGCAACTAATGAAAAACTGTTTTTT
CDR3 protein: CSGKAATNEKLFF

CDR3 length: 16
D gene: TRBD1
V gene: TRBV6-6
J gene: TRBJ1-4
clone size: few
CDR3 DNA: TGTGCCAGCAGCCAAACAAGGGGGCTACGACATGAAAAACTGTTTTTT
CDR3 protein: CASSQTRGLRHEKLFF

CDR3 length: 14
D gene: -
V gene: TRBV6-5
J gene: TRBJ2-2
clone size: -
CDR3 DNA: TGTGCCGGCAGTTACGAAATCAGAGCCGGGGAGCTGTTTTTT
CDR3 protein: CAGSYEIRAGELFF

CDR3 length: 16
D gene: TRBD2
V gene: TRBV5-1
J gene: TRBJ2-3
clone size: few
CDR3 DNA: TGCGCCAGCAGTTCTGGGACTAGCGGGTCCACAGATACGCAGTATTTT
CDR3 protein: CASSSGTSGSTDTQYF

CDR3 length: 14
D gene: -
V gene: TRBV2
J gene: TRBJ2-2
clone size: -
CDR3 DNA: TGTGCCAGCAGCGACCAGGGGTTAGCCGGGGAGCTGTTTTTT
CDR3 protein: CASSDQGLAGELFF

CDR3 length: 14
D gene: -
V gene: TRBV7-9
J gene: TRBJ2-1
clone size: few
CDR3 DNA: TGTGCCAGCAGCTTATCACAGGGTAATCTTGAGCAGTTCTTC
CDR3 protein: CASSLSQGNLEQFF

CDR3 length: 17
D gene: -
V gene: TRBV10-3
J gene: TRBJ2-6
clone size: -
CDR3 DNA: TGTGCCATCAGTGGGTTAGGAAGCACCTCTGGGGCCAACGTCCTGACTTTC
CDR3 protein: CAISGLGSTSGANVLTF

CDR3 length: 14
D gene: -
V gene: TRBV7-9
J gene: TRBJ2-3
clone size: -
CDR3 DNA: TGTGCCAGCAGCTCATTCCAATCCACAGATACGCAGTATTTT
CDR3 protein: CASSSFQSTDTQYF

CDR3 length: 14
D gene: TRBD1
V gene: TRBV12-3/TRBV12-4
J gene: TRBJ2-7
clone size: -
CDR3 DNA: TGTGCCAGCACCCGACAGGGCGTTACCTACGAGCAGTACTTC
CDR3 protein: CASTRQGVTYEQYF

CDR3 length: 14
D gene: TRBD1
V gene: TRBV3-1
J gene: TRBJ1-2
clone size: many
CDR3 DNA: TGTGCCAGCAGCCTTGGACAGGGGGAATATGGCTACACCTTC
CDR3 protein: CASSLGQGEYGYTF

CDR3 length: 15
D gene: TRBD2
V gene: TRBV11-2
J gene: TRBJ2-7
clone size: -
CDR3 DNA: TGTGCCAGCAGTACCGCGGGGAGGGCAGGGCACGAGCAGTACTTC
CDR3 protein: CASSTAGRAGHEQYF

CDR3 length: 16
D gene: -
V gene: TRBV5-5
J gene: TRBJ2-5
clone size: -
CDR3 DNA: TGTGCCAGCAGCTTGGAGGAAGCAGGGGAGCAAGAGACCCAGTACTTC
CDR3 protein: CASSLEEAGEQETQYF

CDR3 length: 17
D gene: TRBD2
V gene: TRBV3-1
J gene: TRBJ2-1
clone size: few
CDR3 DNA: TGTGCCAGCAGCCAAGAAGGAGAAAGCGGGGGTGGGAATGAGCAGTTCTTC
CDR3 protein: CASSQEGESGGGNEQFF

CDR3 length: 13
D gene: TRBD2
V gene: TRBV7-6
J gene: TRBJ2-1
clone size: -
CDR3 DNA: TGTGCCAGCAGCCCACGGACTAGCGGAATGCAGTTCTTC
CDR3 protein: CASSPRTSGMQFF

CDR3 length: 16
D gene: TRBD2
V gene: TRBV12-3/TRBV12-4
J gene: TRBJ2-2
clone size: -
CDR3 DNA: TGTGCCAGCAGGCCTAGCGGGGGGCCTTACACCGGAGAGCTGTTTTTT
CDR3 protein: CASRPSGGPYTGELFF